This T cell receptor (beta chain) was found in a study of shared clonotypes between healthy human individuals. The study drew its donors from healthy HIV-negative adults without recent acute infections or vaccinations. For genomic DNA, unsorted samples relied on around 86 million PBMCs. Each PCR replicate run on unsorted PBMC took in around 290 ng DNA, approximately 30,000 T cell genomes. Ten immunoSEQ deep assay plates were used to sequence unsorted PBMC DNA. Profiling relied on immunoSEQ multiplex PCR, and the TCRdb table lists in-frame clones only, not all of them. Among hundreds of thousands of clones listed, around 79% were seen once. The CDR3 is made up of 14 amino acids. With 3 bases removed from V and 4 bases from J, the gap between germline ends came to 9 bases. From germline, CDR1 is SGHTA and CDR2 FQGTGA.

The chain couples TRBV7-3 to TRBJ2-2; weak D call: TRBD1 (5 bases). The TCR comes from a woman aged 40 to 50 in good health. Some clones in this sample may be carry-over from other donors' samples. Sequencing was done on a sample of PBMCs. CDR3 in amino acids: CASSLSRATGELFF. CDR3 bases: TGTGCCAGCAGCTTGAGCAGGGCCACCGGGGAGCTGTTTTTT.